This T cell receptor beta chain was obtained from a study of T cell responses to AZD1222 COVID-19 vaccine. Study details: Analysis merged second doses at about 4 or about 12 weeks.

This clone was seen once. Its antigen remains unknown. Sequencing was performed with immunoSEQ multiplex PCR; in TCRdb, only in-frame clones are kept and a portion is missing. This sample carries about 130,000 clones, 80% to 90% of them seen once, and the ten largest clones take 8.5% to 12%. Study-wide findings and caveats: Repertoires were obtained only post-peak T cell response. A mostly white British donor set with more females was recruited, and clonal diversity was possibly underestimated. In the spike-specific TCR repertoire, nearly half reportedly target unmutated variant regions.

This TCR was sampled from an adult in good health. This sample comprised peripheral blood, obtained on day 0 of AZD1222 vaccination.

CDR3 protein: CASSQGTDTGELFF. In DNA, the CDR3 is TGTGCCAGCTCACAGGGGACGGACACCGGGGAGCTGTTTTTT. This sequence joins TRBV28 and TRBJ2-2, with 7 bases lining up with TRBD1. With 8 bases clipped from V and 3 bases from J, the junction kept 6 bases outside the gene matches. The CDR3 runs to 14 residues. The germline gives CDR1 MDHEN, CDR2 SYDVKM.